A single sample gave rise to the 19 T cell receptor beta chains below, sequenced in a study of blood T cell repertoires in COVID-19. Some clones are missing from TCRdb's copy, which holds only in-frame ones; the method was immunoSEQ multiplex PCR. Of roughly 260,000 clones listed, more than 65% are singletons. Sequencing was carried out using peripheral blood. Source of these receptors: a middle-aged woman with active or convalescent COVID-19.

The chain has TRBV14 and TRBJ2-7, with D perhaps TRBD1 (6 bases). V was shortened by 1 base and J by 4 bases, with 11 bases between the two germline ends. CDR1 and CDR2 (germline): SGHDN, FVKESK. The CDR3 length is 14 residues. The CDR3 DNA reads as TGTGCCAGCAGCCAAGTACAGGGAATATACGAGCAGTACTTC. Its protein is CASSQVQGIYEQYF.

This chain links TRBV14 with TRBJ2-1, with D tentatively TRBD2 (7 bases). The V gene lost 4 bases and the J gene lost 3 bases, with 10 bases spanning the gap. The CDR3 totals 14 residues. CDR1 and CDR2 (germline): SGHDN, FVKESK. For the CDR3, the DNA is TGTGCCAGCAGCCTAGGGGGGGTCTACAATGAGCAGTTCTTC. It specifies CASSLGGVYNEQFF.

J is TRBJ1-5 and V is TRBV3-1 (or the pseudogene TRBV3-2); D is uncertain. The CDR3 sequence is 13 residues long. Between the trimmed V and J ends, which lost 0 bases and 9 bases, there was a span of 9 bases. CDR1 LGHDT and CDR2 YNNKEL come from the germline V gene (reference sequence). The CDR3 reads CASSQEGRLPQHF. The CDR3, as DNA: TGTGCCAGCAGCCAAGAGGGCCGCCTGCCCCAGCATTTT.

In DNA form, the CDR3 reads TGTGCCGGAACTAGCGGGGGCGGGAATGAGCAGTTCTTC. It encodes CAGTSGGGNEQFF. This chain uses TRBV2 with TRBJ2-1; 11 bases are a match to TRBD2. V trimming: 11 bases; J trimming: 7 bases; junction bases outside the gene matches: 7. The CDR3 is 13 amino acids. CDR1 and CDR2 (germline): SNHLY, FYNNEI.

The CDR3 spells CASTQQGVKGYTF. DNA for the CDR3: TGTGCCAGCACCCAACAGGGGGTTAAGGGCTACACCTTC. The genes are TRBV12-3 or TRBV12-4 and TRBJ1-2; 8 bases map to TRBD1. With V trimmed by 7 bases and J by 8 bases, 9 bases remained unmatched. The CDR3 is 13 amino acids.

This chain links TRBV6-5 with TRBJ1-1, with a weak D call TRBD1 (6 bases). The CDR3 has 15 amino acids. Trimming removed 3 bases at V and 4 bases at J, with 15 bases between. The germline V gene encodes CDR1 MNHEY and CDR2 SVGAGI. This CDR3 is CASSYTGITTTEAFF. The CDR3 coding sequence is TGTGCCAGCAGTTATACAGGGATCACCACCACTGAAGCTTTCTTT.

The chain carries TRBV2 and TRBJ1-1; TRBD1 matches 7 bases. The CDR3 extends over 11 amino acids. The V and J ends lost 4 bases and 13 bases, in that order; junction bases with no gene match: 6. Germline V lookup: CDR1 SNHLY, CDR2 FYNNEI. The CDR3 reads CASSGGTARFF. DNA of the CDR3: TGTGCCAGCAGTGGAGGGACAGCGCGTTTCTTT.

V gene TRBV27 combines with J gene TRBJ2-6, with D perhaps TRBD1 (6 bases). Deletions cut 6 bases from V and 0 bases from J, with 12 bases between. The CDR3 consists of 16 residues. Per germline, CDR1 MNHEY and CDR2 SMNVEV (reference sequence). In nucleotides, the CDR3 is TGTGCCAGCAGGCAGGGGAGCCACTCTGGGGCCAACGTCCTGACTTTC. This codes for CASRQGSHSGANVLTF.

This clone was detected only once. V usage is TRBV6-5 and J usage is TRBJ1-5; 8 bases are shared with TRBD1. Germline loops: CDR1 MNHEY, CDR2 SVGAGI. The ends lost 6 bases at V and 5 bases at J; junction bases unmatched: 9. This CDR3 contains 15 residues. CDR3 residues: CASRAGTGAYQPQHF. In DNA form, the CDR3 reads TGTGCCAGCAGAGCCGGGACAGGAGCGTATCAGCCCCAGCATTTT.

The V call is TRBV5-6, the J call TRBJ2-7; 7 nucleotides agree with TRBD1. V shed 4 bases, J shed 9 bases, and the junction held 10 bases outside the gene matches. Germline V gene lookup returns CDR1 SGHDT and CDR2 YYEEEE. This CDR3 is built from 13 residues. The CDR3 spells CASSPTGDGGQYF. The CDR3 coding sequence is TGTGCCAGCAGCCCTACAGGGGACGGCGGGCAGTACTTC.

The chain uses TRBV24-1 and TRBJ1-6; D remains unclear. Per germline, CDR1 KGHDR and CDR2 SFDVKD. The CDR3 covers 17 residues. V was trimmed by 1 base and J by 3 bases, leaving 12 bases between them. The CDR3, as DNA: TGTGCCACCAGTGATTTCTGGGCCCCTAACTATAATTCACCCCTCCACTTT. As protein: CATSDFWAPNYNSPLHF.

The chain has TRBV6-6 and TRBJ1-5; D is unclear. In germline, CDR1 is MNHNY, CDR2 SVGAGI (reference sequence). This CDR3 is built from 14 residues. V gave up 3 bases and J gave up 0 bases, with 6 bases separating them. The CDR3 DNA reads as TGTGCCAGCAGTTATGAGGGTAGCAATCAGCCCCAGCATTTT. It codes for CASSYEGSNQPQHF.

V and J are TRBV30 and TRBJ1-1; unclear D gene. The length of the CDR3 is 15 residues. V lost 7 bases and J 2 bases, leaving 20 bases between the germline ends. The germline gives CDR1 GTSNPN, CDR2 SVGIG (reference sequence). The CDR3 region is CALNGAGSRNTEAFF. The CDR3 DNA follows: TGTGCCTTAAACGGCGCCGGGTCTAGAAACACTGAAGCTTTCTTT.

The chain carries TRBV27 and TRBJ1-2; 9 bases match TRBD1. Germline lookup yields CDR1 MNHEY and CDR2 SMNVEV (reference sequence). The CDR3 is 17 residues long. V shed 5 bases, J shed 0 bases, and the junction held 10 bases outside the gene matches. The CDR3: CASSKSRDRVTNYGYTF. CDR3 DNA sequence: TGTGCCAGCAGTAAATCCCGGGACAGGGTAACTAACTATGGCTACACCTTC.

This sequence joins TRBV6-5 and TRBJ1-1; no clear D. Germline V gives CDR1 MNHEY, CDR2 SVGAGI. CDR3 length: 13 residues. Trimming shortened V by 5 bases and J by 5 bases, and 12 bases separated the two germline ends. CDR3 sequence reads: CASSRRAGTEAFF. In DNA form, the CDR3 reads TGTGCCAGCAGTAGGAGGGCGGGGACTGAAGCTTTCTTT.

This clone came up a few times. The chain carries TRBV28 and TRBJ1-2; the match to TRBD1 covers 10 bases. CDR3 length equals 13 residues. Germline V gene lookup returns CDR1 MDHEN and CDR2 SYDVKM. The junction had 4 bases not matched to a gene; V was cut back by 4 bases and J by 8 bases. CDR3 bases: TGTGCCAGCAGTTGGGACAGGGGTGAAGGCTACACCTTC. Amino acids: CASSWDRGEGYTF.

This clone has only a few counts. This chain joins TRBV10-3 and TRBJ2-5, with TRBD2 matching over 10 bases. The CDR3 sequence is 17 residues long. Germline CDR1 is ENHRY and CDR2 is SYGVKD. V lost 3 bases to trimming and J lost 3 bases; unmatched junction nucleotides: 10. The CDR3 is CAISDRHSGGPKETQYF. In DNA, the CDR3 is TGTGCCATCAGTGACCGCCATAGCGGGGGGCCAAAAGAGACCCAGTACTTC.

The table lists this clone with a few counts. V gene TRBV19 combines with J gene TRBJ1-1; TRBD1 agrees at 9 bases. Germline CDR1 is LNHDA and CDR2 is SQIVND (reference sequence). This CDR3 contains 15 residues. V lost 5 bases and J lost 0; bases outside the gene matches: 4. Here the CDR3 DNA reads TGTGCCAGTAGTTCCGGGACAGGGTTGAACACTGAAGCTTTCTTT. It codes for CASSSGTGLNTEAFF. The full variable domain, its missing parts supplied by reference TRBV19 and TRBJ1-1, is DGGITQSPKYLFRKEGQNVTLSCEQNLNHDAMYWYRQDPGQGLRLIYYSQIVNDFQKGDIAEGYSVSREKKESFPLTVTSAQKNPTAFYLCASSSGTGLNTEAFFGQGTRLTVV.

The chain recombines TRBV7-2 with TRBJ1-4; 7 bases are shared with TRBD1. Germline lookup yields CDR1 SGHTA and CDR2 FQGNSA. V lost 3 bases, J lost 7 bases, and 5 bases stayed unmatched. The CDR3 contains 14 residues. The CDR3: CASSFYQGGEKLFF. CDR3 in DNA: TGTGCCAGCAGCTTTTATCAGGGGGGTGAAAAACTGTTTTTT.